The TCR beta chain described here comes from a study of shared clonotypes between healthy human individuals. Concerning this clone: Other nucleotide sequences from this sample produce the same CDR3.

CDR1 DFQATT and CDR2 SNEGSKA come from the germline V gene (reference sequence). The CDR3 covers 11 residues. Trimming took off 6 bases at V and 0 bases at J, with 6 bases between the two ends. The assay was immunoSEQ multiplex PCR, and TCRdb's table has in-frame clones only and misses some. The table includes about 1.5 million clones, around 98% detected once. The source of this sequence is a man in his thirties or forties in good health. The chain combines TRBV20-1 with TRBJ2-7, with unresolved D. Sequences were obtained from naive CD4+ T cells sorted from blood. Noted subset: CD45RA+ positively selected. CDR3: CSAEGSYEQYF. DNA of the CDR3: TGCAGTGCGGAAGGCTCCTACGAGCAGTACTTC.